These 17 T cell receptor beta chains originate from one sample sequenced in a study of cytomegalovirus exposure and HLA in healthy donors (dated by TCRdb to 2017 to 2019). Library generation was performed with the immunoSEQ multiplex PCR assay. For the multiplex PCR, a mixture combining 60 forward primers for TCR Vbeta segments and 13 reverse primers for TCR Jbeta segments was used. TCRdb took over this immuneACCESS table, retaining in-frame rearrangements with V and J assigned. Such tables are incomplete; in checked studies, under half of the missing clones stem from an unresolved V gene, and the remainder is unexplained. This sample lists about 79,000 clones; around 71% were detected once. Jointly, the top ten make up more than 7% of the sample. Source material: PBMCs. These receptors all stem from a man in his 60s in good health and CMV-seronegative.

V is TRBV6-1 and J is TRBJ2-3; the D is unclear. V was clipped by 4 bases and J by 11 bases, with 16 bases between them. Germline V gives CDR1 MNHNS, CDR2 SASEGT. There are 13 residues in the CDR3. The CDR3 DNA is TGTGCCAGCAGTGGGAGAGCGCCCGGTGGGCAGTATTTT. Translating gives CASSGRAPGGQYF.

V and J are TRBV7-2 and TRBJ2-3, with 7 bases lining up with TRBD1. Germline CDR1 is SGHTA and CDR2 is FQGNSA. The V gene end was trimmed by 4 bases and the J gene end by 3 bases; junction bases not matched to a gene: 7. The CDR3 runs 15 residues. The CDR3 spells CASSSQDRPTDTQYF. CDR3 nucleotide sequence: TGTGCCAGCAGCTCGCAGGACAGGCCTACAGATACGCAGTATTTT.

Ten or more counts support this clone. Other DNA sequences in this specimen translate into the identical CDR3. The chain links TRBV5-4 to TRBJ2-2, with 7 bases matching TRBD2. After removal of 1 base from V and 5 bases from J, the junction contained 5 bases not matched to a gene. CDR1 is SGHNT and CDR2 is YYREEE in the germline V gene (reference sequence). The CDR3 runs 15 residues. The CDR3 loop reads CASSLRQGGTGELFF. CDR3 coding DNA: TGTGCCAGCAGCTTGAGGCAGGGAGGGACCGGGGAGCTGTTTTTT.

V gene TRBV19 combines with J gene TRBJ1-3; tentative D call: TRBD1 (6 bases). V was pared by 5 bases and J by 3 bases, with 14 bases between. The CDR3 is 15 residues long. Germline-derived CDR1 and CDR2 are LNHDA and SQIVND (reference sequence). The CDR3 here is CASSSPGQLGNTIYF. CDR3 nucleotide sequence: TGTGCCAGTAGTTCCCCCGGACAGCTTGGAAACACCATATATTTT.

This chain uses TRBV7-2 with TRBJ2-7, with a weak D call TRBD2 (6 bases). V lost 2 bases and J lost 4, with 15 bases in between. There are 15 residues in the CDR3. CDR1 is SGHTA and CDR2 is FQGNSA in the germline V gene. The CDR3 nucleotides are TGTGCCAGCAGCTTAAGTTTTGGACTACAATACGAGCAGTACTTC. Translating gives CASSLSFGLQYEQYF.

This chain uses TRBV6-1 with TRBJ2-1; 7 nucleotides line up with TRBD2. Trimming cost V 2 bases and J 4 bases; bases outside gene matches: 5. Looked up from germline, CDR1 is MNHNS and CDR2 is SASEGT. CDR3 length equals 15 residues. The CDR3 loop reads CASSELVGGYNEQFF. CDR3 in DNA: TGTGCCAGCAGTGAATTAGTGGGAGGGTACAATGAGCAGTTCTTC.

The rearrangement uses TRBV29-1 and TRBJ1-2, with TRBD1 as a possible D gene (5 bases). V was cut by 7 bases and J by 8 bases, with 20 bases left in between. Germline V gene sequence: CDR1 SQVTM, CDR2 ANQGSEA. The CDR3 extends over 13 amino acids. The CDR3 DNA sequence: TGCAGCGCCCCCCTCCTCGGGGGGTACGGCTACACCTTC. Its protein product is CSAPLLGGYGYTF.

The chain links TRBV5-1 to TRBJ1-1, with 8 nucleotides matching TRBD1. From germline, CDR1 is SGHRS and CDR2 YFSETQ. The CDR3 covers 17 residues. The V and J ends lost 2 bases and 4 bases, in that order; junction bases with no gene match: 13. The CDR3 sequence is CASSFSLGRGRLTEAFF. CDR3 DNA: TGCGCCAGCAGCTTTAGTTTGGGCAGGGGGCGACTCACTGAAGCTTTCTTT. Together with reference TRBV5-1 and TRBJ1-1, the CDR3 gives the full variable domain: KAGVTQTPRYLIKTRGQQVTLSCSPISGHRSVSWYQQTPGQGLQFLFEYFSETQRNKGNFPGRFSGRQFSNSRSEMNVSTLELGDSALYLCASSFSLGRGRLTEAFFGQGTRLTVV.

This chain connects TRBV11-2 to TRBJ2-2; the match to TRBD1 covers 10 bases. V was clipped by 3 bases and J by 7 bases; unmatched bases: 11. This CDR3 spans 17 amino acids. The V gene's germline CDR1 is SGHAT and CDR2 FQNNGV. CDR3 amino acids: CASSFGRTGGRGGELFF. As DNA, the CDR3 is TGTGCCAGCAGCTTTGGTCGGACAGGGGGTAGAGGCGGGGAGCTGTTTTTT.

This chain links TRBV28 with TRBJ2-7, with 12 bases that match TRBD2. With V trimmed by 4 bases and J by 3 bases, 4 bases remained unmatched. CDR1 and CDR2 from the germline V gene are MDHEN and SYDVKM. The CDR3 has 15 amino acids. CDR3 amino acids: CASSSRTSGNYEQYF. CDR3 DNA sequence: TGTGCCAGCAGTTCGAGGACTAGCGGGAACTACGAGCAGTACTTC.

The rearrangement joins TRBV4-1 to TRBJ2-7, with 12 bases that match TRBD2. This CDR3 has 17 residues. J was trimmed by 5 bases and V by 0 bases; bases with no gene match: 8. CDR1 is MGHRA, CDR2 YSYEKL, per germline. For the CDR3, the DNA is TGCGCCAGCAGCCAAGATCGTCTAGCGGGGGGGCCCAACGAGCAGTACTTC. Protein: CASSQDRLAGGPNEQYF.

The genes are TRBV27 and TRBJ1-3; D gene unclear. The CDR3 loop spans 15 amino acids. Trimming left V 6 bases short and J 0 bases short, with 12 bases between. Per the germline V gene, CDR1 is MNHEY and CDR2 is SMNVEV (reference sequence). The CDR3 sequence is CASRGSSYSGNTIYF. The CDR3 DNA reads TGTGCCAGCAGGGGCAGCTCTTACTCTGGAAACACCATATATTTT.

This clone was counted between two and nine times. The chain links TRBV28 to TRBJ2-2, with 7 nucleotides matching TRBD2. Germline lookup yields CDR1 MDHEN and CDR2 SYDVKM. V lost 11 bases, J lost 4 bases, and 4 bases stayed unmatched. The CDR3 spans 12 residues. As DNA, the CDR3 is TGTGCCGGGGGGGAGTCCACCGGGGAGCTGTTTTTT. It is translated as CAGGESTGELFF.

This clone has just one count. The junction departs from germline at one end; a sequencing error may be responsible. The chain joins TRBV7-9 to TRBJ2-7; tentatively, D is TRBD1 (6 bases). Germline V gene data show CDR1 as SEHNR and CDR2 as FQNEAQ (reference sequence). The CDR3 runs to 17 residues. CDR3 region: CSSSPIEQGGPLGEQYF. CDR3 in DNA: TGTTCCAGCAGCCCGATAGAACAGGGTGGACCCTTGGGCGAGCAGTACTTC.

The CDR3 loop is CASSSTGAGNTIYF. CDR3 in DNA: TGTGCCAGCAGTTCAACAGGGGCTGGAAACACCATATATTTT. The chain uses TRBV27 and TRBJ1-3; 7 nucleotides align to TRBD1. V shed 4 bases and J 2 bases; nucleotides not matched to a gene: 2. The CDR3 is 14 amino acids. Germline CDR1 MNHEY, CDR2 SMNVEV (reference sequence).

The gene calls are TRBV7-2 and TRBJ2-7; 10 bases match TRBD2. V shed 5 bases and J 6 bases; nucleotides not matched to a gene: 7. The germline gives CDR1 SGHTA, CDR2 FQGNSA. This CDR3 is built from 14 residues. This CDR3 is CASSPAWTSGEQYF. The CDR3 nucleotides are TGTGCCAGCAGCCCGGCCTGGACTAGCGGCGAGCAGTACTTC. Full variable domain (remainder filled in from reference TRBV7-2 and TRBJ2-7): GAGVSQSPSNKVTEKGKDVELRCDPISGHTALYWYRQSLGQGLEFLIYFQGNSAPDKSGLPSDRFSAERTGGSVSTLTIQRTQQEDSAVYLCASSPAWTSGEQYFGPGTRLTVT.

The CDR3 region is CASSQLLGTGEGYTF. CDR3 in DNA: TGTGCCAGCAGCCAACTTCTCGGGACAGGGGAAGGCTACACCTTC. The chain uses TRBV14 and TRBJ1-2; 10 positions agree with TRBD1. The length of the CDR3 is 15 residues. Germline V gene lookup returns CDR1 SGHDN and CDR2 FVKESK. V lost 2 bases to trimming and J lost 8 bases; unmatched junction nucleotides: 8.